The 11 T cell receptor beta chains below were found in one sample sequenced in a study of blood T cell repertoires in COVID-19. TCRdb keeps only in-frame clones here, not all; method: immunoSEQ multiplex PCR. The data hold 250,000 to 400,000 clones, with about 91% observed a single time. The sequencing input was peripheral blood. The receptors were gathered from a woman in her twenties or thirties with COVID-19, enrolled during active disease.

This sequence joins TRBV29-1 and TRBJ1-2, with 7 nucleotides matching TRBD1. CDR3 size: 12 residues. In germline, CDR1 is SQVTM, CDR2 ANQGSEA. Trimming at V came to 0 bases and at J to 11 bases, leaving 6 bases not matched to a gene. CDR3 region: CSVEDLLQGYTF. CDR3 nucleotides: TGCAGCGTTGAAGATCTTCTACAGGGGTACACCTTC.

The chain is built from TRBV5-4 and TRBJ1-1; 9 bases fit TRBD1. Trimming took 4 bases from V and 4 from J; bases not matched to a gene: 11. From germline, CDR1 is SGHNT and CDR2 YYREEE (reference sequence). The CDR3 consists of 16 residues. This CDR3 is CASSGLGRQGGTEAFF. The CDR3 DNA sequence: TGTGCCAGCAGCGGCCTGGGAAGACAGGGGGGCACTGAAGCTTTCTTT.

The chain links TRBV19 to TRBJ1-5, with D maybe TRBD1 (5 bases). Trimming took 3 bases from V and 4 from J, leaving 13 bases between them. The CDR3 runs to 15 residues. Germline CDR1 is LNHDA and CDR2 is SQIVND (reference sequence). CDR3 protein: CASSIGLGLNQPQHF. CDR3 DNA: TGTGCCAGTAGTATCGGTTTGGGGCTAAATCAGCCCCAGCATTTT. Supplemented by reference TRBV19 and TRBJ1-5, the full variable domain reads DGGITQSPKYLFRKEGQNVTLSCEQNLNHDAMYWYRQDPGQGLRLIYYSQIVNDFQKGDIAEGYSVSREKKESFPLTVTSAQKNPTAFYLCASSIGLGLNQPQHFGDGTRLSIL.

This clone has just a few counts. The chain employs TRBV27 and TRBJ1-2; 7 bases agree with TRBD1. Germline CDR1 reads MNHEY; CDR2 reads SMNVEV (reference sequence). CDR3 length equals 13 residues. After removal of 8 bases from V and 8 bases from J, the junction contained 11 bases not matched to a gene. CDR3 region: CASGQEARWGYTF. CDR3 in DNA: TGTGCCAGCGGACAGGAGGCCCGCTGGGGCTACACCTTC.

The chain uses TRBV11-2 and TRBJ1-4, with D tentatively TRBD1 (6 bases). This CDR3 region has 14 residues. The germline CDR1 and CDR2 sequences are SGHAT and FQNNGV. The V and J ends lost 3 bases and 8 bases respectively, with 13 bases between them. CDR3 amino acids: CASSFSRTAEKLFF. The CDR3 DNA is TGTGCCAGCAGCTTTTCGCGGACAGCGGAAAAACTGTTTTTT.

CDR3 bases: TGTGCCAGCAGTCGAATGACCGTTCGGGGCTATAATTCACCCCTCCACTTT. Its protein product is CASSRMTVRGYNSPLHF. This chain uses TRBV6-6 with TRBJ1-6; D unresolved. The CDR3 covers 17 residues. Trimming left V 5 bases short and J 3 bases short, with 17 bases between. Germline assignment: CDR1 MNHNY and CDR2 SVGAGI (reference sequence).

The chain links TRBV5-1 to TRBJ2-4; maybe TRBD2 (5 bases). Trimming took off 3 bases at V and 12 bases at J, with 16 bases between the two ends. Germline lookup yields CDR1 SGHRS and CDR2 YFSETQ. The CDR3 runs to 13 residues. CDR3 nucleotides: TGCGCCAGCAGCTCCGAGGGTTTAGGTGCTCAGTACTTC. It is translated as CASSSEGLGAQYF.

This clone has more than one count but fewer than ten. The CDR3 loop reads CASSEVQVNQPQHF. CDR3 sequence (DNA): TGTGCCAGCAGTGAGGTACAGGTTAATCAGCCCCAGCATTTT. V is TRBV2 and J is TRBJ1-5; perhaps TRBD1 as D (5 bases). The CDR3 contains 14 residues. V was pared by 3 bases and J by 4 bases, with 10 bases between. From germline, CDR1 is SNHLY and CDR2 FYNNEI.

V gene TRBV13 combines with J gene TRBJ2-1; 13 bases are a match to TRBD2. Germline trimming cut 3 bases from V and 6 bases from J; bases unmatched to any gene: 8. This CDR3 spans 17 amino acids. The germline V gene encodes CDR1 PRHDT and CDR2 FYEKMQ (reference sequence). In DNA form, the CDR3 reads TGTGCCAGCAGCTTTACCGGGACTAGCGGGGAGCTCAATGAGCAGTTCTTC. Its translation is CASSFTGTSGELNEQFF. Drawing the rest from reference TRBV13 and TRBJ2-1, the complete variable domain is AAGVIQSPRHLIKEKRETATLKCYPIPRHDTVYWYQQGPGQDPQFLISFYEKMQSDKGSIPDRFSAQQFSDYHSELNMSSLELGDSALYFCASSFTGTSGELNEQFFGPGTRLTVL.

The V gene is TRBV7-8, the J gene TRBJ2-1; weak D call: TRBD2 (6 bases). The CDR3 totals 14 residues. Trimming shortened V by 0 bases and J by 9 bases, and 12 bases separated the two germline ends. Germline CDR1 is SGHVS and CDR2 is FQNEAQ. CDR3 residues: CASSLAATRVEQFF. For the CDR3, the DNA is TGTGCCAGCAGCTTAGCTGCGACTAGGGTTGAGCAGTTCTTC.

The V call is TRBV4-1, the J call TRBJ2-2; maybe TRBD1 (6 bases). V lost 1 base, J lost 2 bases, and 14 bases lay in between. Germline CDR1 MGHRA, CDR2 YSYEKL. The CDR3 consists of 17 residues. CDR3 region: CASSQGSWTVNTGELFF. As DNA, the CDR3 is TGCGCCAGCAGCCAAGGGTCCTGGACAGTAAACACCGGGGAGCTGTTTTTT.